This is a list of T cell receptor beta chains from one sample in a study of Ad26.COV2.S vaccination and SARS-CoV-2 variants. Assay: immunoSEQ multiplex PCR; the TCRdb copy retains only in-frame clones and omits some. This sample yields 430,000 or so clones, of which 90% are seen a single time; 12% belongs to the top ten. Sequencing used peripheral blood, obtained in a trial of Ad26.COV2.S vaccine versus placebo. The receptors were gathered from a person aged 18-65 years who received the Ad26.COV2.S COVID-19 vaccine or a placebo. Both conserved end residues are trimmed from each CDR3. The order of the fields is V gene, J gene, CDR3 protein.

>TRBV9|TRBJ2-7
ASSPHLWQARNEQY
>TRBV7-9|TRBJ2-3
ASSAPGLAGTDTQY
>TRBV30|TRBJ2-3
AWSRGSTDTQY
>TRBV11-2|TRBJ1-5
ASSSTTGQPQH
>TRBV4-2|TRBJ2-7
ASSQTQDYEQY
>TRBV28|TRBJ2-1
ASSLWLGGENNEQF
>TRBV30|TRBJ2-2
AWSVDFNTGELF
>TRBV30|TRBJ2-5
AWSALAGGTQY
>TRBV18|TRBJ1-3
ASSPSSASGNTIY
>TRBV7-2|TRBJ2-7
ASSLGDREYEQY
>TRBV6-5|TRBJ1-5
ASKVSSNQPQH
>TRBV29-1|TRBJ1-1
SVDKGRNTEAF
>TRBV11-2|TRBJ1-1
ASSFRQITEAF
>TRBV3-1/TRBV3-2|TRBJ1-1
ASSQEGIFGDMNTEAF
>TRBV27|TRBJ1-2
ASSLRSGALFGYT
>TRBV10-3|TRBJ2-2
AITEGTGELF
>TRBV5-1|TRBJ2-7
ASSDRAENYEQY
>TRBV2|TRBJ1-1
ASKDDSRGSEAF
>TRBV18|TRBJ1-2
ASSLSFSDGYT
>TRBV5-8|TRBJ2-7
ASSLGQRELSRSYEQY
>TRBV5-6|TRBJ1-4
ASSSGLSNEKLF
>TRBV19|TRBJ2-5
ASSPLRGEATQSQY
>TRBV7-8|TRBJ1-1
ASSLGPRNAEAF
>TRBV6-5|TRBJ2-7
ASSYSQSSYEQY
>TRBV19|TRBJ1-5
ASSIQGQQPQH
>TRBV3-1/TRBV3-2|TRBJ2-1
ASIAGHSGYNEQF
>TRBV6-5|TRBJ1-1
ASSYHDTEEAF
>TRBV7-2|TRBJ2-2
ASSLMGQSLVLF
>TRBV12-3/TRBV12-4|TRBJ2-7
ASSGASYEQY
>TRBV4-3|TRBJ2-7
ASSQDLGVSGRIEEQY
>TRBV4-3|TRBJ1-1
ASSQVPPGGTEAF
>TRBV12-5|TRBJ2-7
ASGLPHQRFYEQY
>TRBV2|TRBJ1-2
ASSYTTGSNYGYT
>TRBV28|TRBJ2-7
ASSFVSPSYEQY
>TRBV5-5|TRBJ2-7
ASSSAGDRDYEQY
>TRBV7-6|TRBJ2-7
ASSSRDRFYEQY
>TRBV11-1|TRBJ2-7
ASSLVGYEQY
>TRBV14|TRBJ2-7
ASSQDWGLRSSYEQY
>TRBV20-1|TRBJ2-5
SASNWAQY
>TRBV12-3/TRBV12-4|TRBJ1-1
ASRKGGNTEAF
>TRBV7-9|TRBJ1-1
ASSLVGAVEAF
>TRBV28|TRBJ1-3
ASSLFPQISGNTIY
>TRBV5-6|TRBJ2-5
ASSFSTGQGTQY
>TRBV4-1|TRBJ1-2
ASSQVGTSYGYT
>TRBV4-3|TRBJ1-6
ASSQVTGSGPLH
>TRBV24-1|TRBJ2-7
ATRGQGADEQY
>TRBV5-1|TRBJ2-1
ASSPGTSTVNEQF
>TRBV2|TRBJ2-1
ASSDNGAAFNEQF
>TRBV6-5|TRBJ1-2
ASSLDRSYGYT
>TRBV28|TRBJ2-5
ASSLGRTQY
>TRBV24-1|TRBJ2-3
ATSVRFQSTDTQY
>TRBV6-6|TRBJ1-4
ASSTGEEEKLF
>TRBV14|TRBJ2-5
ASSRGLAGGGVYETQY